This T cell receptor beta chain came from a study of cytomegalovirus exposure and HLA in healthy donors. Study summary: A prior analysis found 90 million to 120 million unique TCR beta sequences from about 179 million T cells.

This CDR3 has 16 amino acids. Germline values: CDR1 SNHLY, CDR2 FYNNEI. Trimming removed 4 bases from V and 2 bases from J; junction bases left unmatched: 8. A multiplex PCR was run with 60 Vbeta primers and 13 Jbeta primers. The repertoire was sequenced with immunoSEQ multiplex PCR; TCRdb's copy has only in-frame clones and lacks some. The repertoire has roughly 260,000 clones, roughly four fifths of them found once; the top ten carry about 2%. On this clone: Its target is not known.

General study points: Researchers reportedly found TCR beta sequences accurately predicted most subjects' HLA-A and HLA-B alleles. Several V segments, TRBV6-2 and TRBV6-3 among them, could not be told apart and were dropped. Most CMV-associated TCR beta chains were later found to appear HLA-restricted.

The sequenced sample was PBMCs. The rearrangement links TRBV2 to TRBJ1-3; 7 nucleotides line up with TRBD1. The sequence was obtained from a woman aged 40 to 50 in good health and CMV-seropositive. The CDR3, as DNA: TGTGCCAGCAGTGTAACCCGGACAGGACCTGGAAACACCATATATTTT. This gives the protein CASSVTRTGPGNTIYF.